This record looks at one T cell receptor beta chain sequence and its context. These data come from a study of blood T cell repertoires in COVID-19. The table came from immunoSEQ multiplex PCR; TCRdb's copy has only in-frame clones and leaves some out. Of 300,000 or so clones listed, around nine tenths are singletons. This CDR3 contains 14 residues. Looked up from germline, CDR1 is LGHNA and CDR2 is YNFKEQ. V was trimmed by 0 bases and J by 7 bases, leaving 12 bases between them. The receptor was derived from a woman between 25 and 40 years old who had recovered from COVID-19. The chain uses TRBV4-2 and TRBJ1-2; no reliable D call. Sample: PBMCs or T cells enriched from blood (not recorded which). CDR3 in amino acids: CASSQDGRVGGYTF. DNA for the CDR3: TGTGCCAGCAGCCAAGATGGGAGGGTAGGTGGCTACACCTTC.